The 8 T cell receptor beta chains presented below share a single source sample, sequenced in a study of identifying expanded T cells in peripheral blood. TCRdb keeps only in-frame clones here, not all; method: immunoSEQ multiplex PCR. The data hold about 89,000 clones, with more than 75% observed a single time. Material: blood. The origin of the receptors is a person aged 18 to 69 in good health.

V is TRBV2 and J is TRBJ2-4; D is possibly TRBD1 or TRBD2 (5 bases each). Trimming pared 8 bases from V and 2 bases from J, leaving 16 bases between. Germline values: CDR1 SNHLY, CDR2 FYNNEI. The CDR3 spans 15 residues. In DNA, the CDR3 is TGTGCCAGCGTACGGGACCCTGGGACCAAAAACATTCAGTACTTC. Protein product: CASVRDPGTKNIQYF.

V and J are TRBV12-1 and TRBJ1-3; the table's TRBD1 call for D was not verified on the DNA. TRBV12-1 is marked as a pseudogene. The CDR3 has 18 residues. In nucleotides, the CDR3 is TGTGCCAGCAGCCCACATAGGGTAGACAGGGTATCAGGAAACACCATATATTTT. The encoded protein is CASSPHRVDRVSGNTIYF.

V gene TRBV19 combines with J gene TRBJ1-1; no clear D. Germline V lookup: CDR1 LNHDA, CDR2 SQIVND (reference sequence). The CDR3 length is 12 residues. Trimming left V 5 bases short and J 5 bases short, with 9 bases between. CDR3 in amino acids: CASSARGTEAFF. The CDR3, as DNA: TGTGCCAGTAGTGCCCGGGGAACTGAAGCTTTCTTT. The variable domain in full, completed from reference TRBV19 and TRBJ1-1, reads DGGITQSPKYLFRKEGQNVTLSCEQNLNHDAMYWYRQDPGQGLRLIYYSQIVNDFQKGDIAEGYSVSREKKESFPLTVTSAQKNPTAFYLCASSARGTEAFFGQGTRLTVV.

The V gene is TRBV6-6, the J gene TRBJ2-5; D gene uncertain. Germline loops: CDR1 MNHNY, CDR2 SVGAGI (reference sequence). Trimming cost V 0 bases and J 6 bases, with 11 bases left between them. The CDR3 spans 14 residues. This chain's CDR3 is CASSYSTLIQTQYF. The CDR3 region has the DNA TGTGCCAGCAGTTACTCGACCCTAATTCAGACCCAGTACTTC.

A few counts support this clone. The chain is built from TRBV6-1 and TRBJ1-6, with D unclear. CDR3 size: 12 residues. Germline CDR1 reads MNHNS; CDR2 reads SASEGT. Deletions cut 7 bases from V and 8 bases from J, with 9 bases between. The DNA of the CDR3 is TGTGCCAGCAATGGGCCCTATTCACCCCTCCACTTT. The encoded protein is CASNGPYSPLHF.

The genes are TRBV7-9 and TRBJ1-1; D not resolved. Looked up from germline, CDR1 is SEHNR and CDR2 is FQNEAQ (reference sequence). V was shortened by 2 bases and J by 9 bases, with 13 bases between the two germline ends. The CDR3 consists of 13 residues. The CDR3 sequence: CASSLKAGRKAFF. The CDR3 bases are TGTGCCAGCAGCTTAAAGGCAGGCCGTAAAGCTTTCTTT. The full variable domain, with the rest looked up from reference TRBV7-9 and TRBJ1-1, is DTGVSQNPRHKITKRGQNVTFRCDPISEHNRLYWYRQTLGQGPEFLTYFQNEAQLEKSRLLSDRFSAERPKGSFSTLEIQRTEQGDSAMYLCASSLKAGRKAFFGQGTRLTVV.

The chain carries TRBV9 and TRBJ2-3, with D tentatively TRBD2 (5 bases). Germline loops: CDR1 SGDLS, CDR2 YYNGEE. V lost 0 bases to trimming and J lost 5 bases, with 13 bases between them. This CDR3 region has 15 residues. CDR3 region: CASSVVGGIQDTQYF. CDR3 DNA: TGTGCCAGCAGCGTAGTTGGAGGTATACAAGATACGCAGTATTTT.

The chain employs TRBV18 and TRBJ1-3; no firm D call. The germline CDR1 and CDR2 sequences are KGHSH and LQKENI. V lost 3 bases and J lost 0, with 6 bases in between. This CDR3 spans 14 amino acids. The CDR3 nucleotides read TGTGCCAGCTCACCCCCCTACTCTGGAAACACCATATATTTT. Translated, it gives CASSPPYSGNTIYF.